This T cell receptor beta chain was profiled in a study of regulatory T cells in long-lasting Graves disease. Study-wide results and limits: There was favoring of TRBV28, TRBJ1-2 and TRBJ2-5 in persistent disease. Public clonotype sharing was higher in persistent than newly diagnosed patients.

Germline CDR1 and CDR2: DFQATT and SNEGSKA (reference sequence). V dropped 1 base and J dropped 10; count of bases not matched to a gene: 8. The CDR3 covers 14 residues. This clonotype was recorded many times. Its target is not known. Time point described: newly diagnosed GD, antithyroid drugs for less than 3 months. Isolated PBMC RNA provided the starting material for the TCR library. Library construction for TCR beta used iRepertoire HTBI primers and Arm-PCR of CDR3 regions. TCRdb passed the multiplex PCR reads through MiXCR, listing each CDR3 protein once. Of 450,000 to 500,000 distinct CDR3 sequences in the sample, around 16% were seen once. Another study also made use of these data, one on T cells in Graves' hyperthyroidism and ophthalmopathy.

The starting material was peripheral blood mononuclear cells (PBMCs), obtained at new diagnosis, from a patient treated with antithyroid drugs. The genes are TRBV20-1 and TRBJ2-1; 9 bases fit TRBD2. The sequence was collected from a man in his forties or fifties with Graves disease. The CDR3: CSARGLAARGEQFF. The CDR3 DNA reads as TGCAGTGCTAGAGGACTAGCGGCGAGGGGCGAGCAGTTCTTC.